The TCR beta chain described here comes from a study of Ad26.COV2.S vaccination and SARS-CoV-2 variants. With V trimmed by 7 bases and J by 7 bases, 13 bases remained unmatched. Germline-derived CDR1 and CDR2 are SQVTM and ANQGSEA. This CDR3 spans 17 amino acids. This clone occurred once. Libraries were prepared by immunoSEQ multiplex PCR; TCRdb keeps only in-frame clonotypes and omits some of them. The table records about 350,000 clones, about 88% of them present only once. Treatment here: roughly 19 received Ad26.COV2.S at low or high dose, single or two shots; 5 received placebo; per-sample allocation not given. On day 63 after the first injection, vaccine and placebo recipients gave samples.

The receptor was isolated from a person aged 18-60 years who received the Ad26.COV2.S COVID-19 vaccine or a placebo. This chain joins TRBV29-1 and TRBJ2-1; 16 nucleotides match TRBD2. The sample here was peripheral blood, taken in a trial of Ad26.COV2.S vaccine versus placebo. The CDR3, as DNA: TGCAGCGCTCCCGGGACTAGCGGGAGGGCCTTTGGGAATGAGCAGTTCTTC. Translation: CSAPGTSGRAFGNEQFF.